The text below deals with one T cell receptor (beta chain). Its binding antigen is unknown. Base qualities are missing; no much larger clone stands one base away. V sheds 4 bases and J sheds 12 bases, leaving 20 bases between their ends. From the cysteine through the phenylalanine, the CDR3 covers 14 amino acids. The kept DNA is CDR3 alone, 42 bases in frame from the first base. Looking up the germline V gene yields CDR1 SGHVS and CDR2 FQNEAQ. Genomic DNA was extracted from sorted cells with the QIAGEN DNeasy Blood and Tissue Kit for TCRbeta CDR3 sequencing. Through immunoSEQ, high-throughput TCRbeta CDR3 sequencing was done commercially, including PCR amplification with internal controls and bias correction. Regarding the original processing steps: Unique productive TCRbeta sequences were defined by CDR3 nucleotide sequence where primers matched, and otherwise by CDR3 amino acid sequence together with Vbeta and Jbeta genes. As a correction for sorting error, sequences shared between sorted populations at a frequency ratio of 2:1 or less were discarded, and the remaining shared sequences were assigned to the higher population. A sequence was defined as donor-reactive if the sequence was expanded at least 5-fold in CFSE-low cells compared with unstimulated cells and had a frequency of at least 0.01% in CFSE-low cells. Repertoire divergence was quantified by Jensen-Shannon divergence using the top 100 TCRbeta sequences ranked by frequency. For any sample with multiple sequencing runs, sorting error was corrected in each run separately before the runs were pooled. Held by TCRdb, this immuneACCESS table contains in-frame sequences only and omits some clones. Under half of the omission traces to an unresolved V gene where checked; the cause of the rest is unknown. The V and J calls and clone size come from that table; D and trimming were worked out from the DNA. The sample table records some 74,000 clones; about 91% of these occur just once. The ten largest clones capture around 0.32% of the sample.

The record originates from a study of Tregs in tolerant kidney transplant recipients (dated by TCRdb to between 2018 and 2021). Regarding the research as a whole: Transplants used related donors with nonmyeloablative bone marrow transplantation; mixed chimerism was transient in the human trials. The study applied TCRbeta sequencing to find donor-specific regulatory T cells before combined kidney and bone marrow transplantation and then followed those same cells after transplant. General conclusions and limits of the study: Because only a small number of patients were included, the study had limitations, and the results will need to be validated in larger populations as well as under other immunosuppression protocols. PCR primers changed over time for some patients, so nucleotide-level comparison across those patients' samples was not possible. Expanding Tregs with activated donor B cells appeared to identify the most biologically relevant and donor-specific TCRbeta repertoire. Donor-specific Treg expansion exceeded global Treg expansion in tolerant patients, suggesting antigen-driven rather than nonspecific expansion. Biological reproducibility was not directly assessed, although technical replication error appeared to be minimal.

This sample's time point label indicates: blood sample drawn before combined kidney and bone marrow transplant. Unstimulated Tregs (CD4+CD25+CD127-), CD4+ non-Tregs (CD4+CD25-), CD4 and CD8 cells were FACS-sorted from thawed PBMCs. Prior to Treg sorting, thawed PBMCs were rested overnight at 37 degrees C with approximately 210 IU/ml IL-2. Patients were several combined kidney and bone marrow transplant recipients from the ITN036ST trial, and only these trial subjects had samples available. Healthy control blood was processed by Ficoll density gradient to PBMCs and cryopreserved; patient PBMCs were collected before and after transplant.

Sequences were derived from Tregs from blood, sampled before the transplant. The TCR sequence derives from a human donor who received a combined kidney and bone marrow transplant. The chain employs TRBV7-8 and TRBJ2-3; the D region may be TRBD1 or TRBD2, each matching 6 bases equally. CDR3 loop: CASSSRRGVSVQYF. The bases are TGTGCCAGCAGCTCCAGGAGGGGGGTAAGCGTACAGTATTTT.